What follows are 26 T cell receptor beta chains derived from one specimen sequenced in a study of T cell responses to AZD1222 COVID-19 vaccine. Clones were sequenced by immunoSEQ multiplex PCR, and TCRdb holds only the in-frame ones, with some missing. The profile shows tens of thousands of clones, about nine tenths of them singletons. The sequences come from peripheral blood, collected on day 0 of MenACWY control vaccination. The receptors originated from an adult in good health.

The chain recombines TRBV4-3 with TRBJ2-5, with 7 bases matching TRBD2. Germline trimming cut 0 bases from V and 1 base from J; bases unmatched to any gene: 5. This CDR3 has 16 residues. CDR1 is LGHNA, CDR2 YSLEER, per germline. This chain's CDR3 is CASSQDLASGQETQYF. Here the CDR3 DNA reads TGCGCCAGCAGCCAAGATTTGGCTAGCGGCCAAGAGACCCAGTACTTC.

The rearrangement uses TRBV5-1 and TRBJ2-1; 7 bases are a match to TRBD1. The CDR3 sequence is 15 residues long. In germline, CDR1 is SGHRS, CDR2 YFSETQ. V was pared by 4 bases and J by 0 bases, with 4 bases of the junction left unmatched. The CDR3 loop is CASSRQGSSYNEQFF. CDR3 nucleotide sequence: TGCGCCAGCAGCCGACAGGGAAGCTCCTACAATGAGCAGTTCTTC.

The rearrangement links TRBV9 to TRBJ1-2; D gene uncertain. V was shortened by 4 bases and J by 5 bases, with 21 bases between the two germline ends. The CDR3 has 16 amino acids. Germline V gene lookup returns CDR1 SGDLS and CDR2 YYNGEE. Here the CDR3 reads CASSPPSGFGEYGYTF. For the CDR3, the DNA is TGTGCCAGCAGCCCCCCTTCGGGTTTTGGGGAATATGGCTACACCTTC.

In this sample, this clone turned up a few times. J is TRBJ2-7 and V is TRBV27; 7 bases agree with TRBD2. V lost 3 bases to trimming and J lost 2 bases; unmatched junction nucleotides: 4. This CDR3 is 14 amino acids long. The germline V gene encodes CDR1 MNHEY and CDR2 SMNVEV (reference sequence). The CDR3 bases are TGTGCCAGCAGTTTCAGCGGGACGACCTACGAGCAGTACTTC. Its protein product is CASSFSGTTYEQYF.

The chain couples TRBV3-1 (or the pseudogene TRBV3-2) to TRBJ2-5, with a weak D call TRBD2 (7 bases). Germline CDR1 LGHDT, CDR2 YNNKEL (reference sequence). V was cut by 0 bases and J by 5 bases, with 13 bases left in between. There are 15 residues in the CDR3. As DNA, the CDR3 is TGTGCCAGCAGCCAAGATACGGGGGGCCCCGAGACCCAGTACTTC. The encoded protein is CASSQDTGGPETQYF.

This rearrangement joins TRBV12-5 to TRBJ2-3; D is unclear. The V end lost 3 bases, the J end lost 0 bases, and 7 bases lay between the germline ends. This CDR3 has 14 residues. CDR1 is LGHNT, CDR2 FRNRAP, per germline. CDR3 loop: CASGFSTSTDTQYF. The CDR3 DNA is TGTGCTAGTGGTTTCTCGACCAGCACAGATACGCAGTATTTT.

This clone showed up just a few times. The V gene is TRBV5-1, the J gene TRBJ2-1; no definite D call. The germline CDR1 and CDR2 sequences are SGHRS and YFSETQ. The CDR3 contains 14 residues. The V end was cut by 3 bases, the J end by 5 bases, with 12 bases between. The CDR3 loop is CASSSELTDNEQFF. In nucleotides, the CDR3 is TGCGCCAGCAGCTCAGAGTTAACCGACAATGAGCAGTTCTTC.

This chain connects TRBV11-2 to TRBJ1-2, with 8 bases matching TRBD1. CDR1 and CDR2 from the germline V gene are SGHAT and FQNNGV. The CDR3 totals 14 residues. The V and J ends lost 6 bases and 4 bases, in that order; junction bases with no gene match: 7. CDR3 amino acids: CASSYGTGSYGYTF. Written as DNA, the CDR3 is TGTGCCAGCAGTTACGGGACAGGTTCCTATGGCTACACCTTC.

V is TRBV5-8 and J is TRBJ2-3; possibly TRBD2 for D (5 bases). Trimming pared 4 bases from V and 1 base from J, leaving 13 bases between. CDR3 length: 15 residues. Germline lookup yields CDR1 SGHTS and CDR2 YDEGEE. CDR3 residues: CASSRGEPGTDTQYF. The DNA for the CDR3 is TGTGCCAGCAGCCGGGGTGAACCGGGCACAGATACGCAGTATTTT.

This chain connects TRBV30 to TRBJ2-6; D unclear. The CDR3 has 15 amino acids. Germline lookup yields CDR1 GTSNPN and CDR2 SVGIG (reference sequence). Deletions cut 0 bases from V and 8 bases from J, with 14 bases between. CDR3 loop: CAWSVGFTGPNVLTF. The DNA of the CDR3 is TGTGCCTGGAGTGTAGGGTTTACCGGGCCCAACGTCCTGACTTTC.

The chain employs TRBV27 and TRBJ1-2; D possibly corresponds to TRBD1 (5 bases). V lost 0 bases, J lost 6 bases, and 14 bases lay in between. This CDR3 is 15 amino acids long. Germline loops: CDR1 MNHEY, CDR2 SMNVEV (reference sequence). In nucleotides, the CDR3 is TGTGCCAGCAGTTTATCGGTAGGGGCGAGAGATGGCTACACCTTC. Residues: CASSLSVGARDGYTF.

V is TRBV24-1 and J is TRBJ2-7; D is possibly TRBD1 or TRBD2 (6 bases each). V shed 5 bases and J shed 7 bases, with 11 bases lying between them. CDR1 and CDR2 (germline): KGHDR, SFDVKD. This CDR3 comprises 12 residues. The CDR3 region is CATSVTGREQYF. CDR3 sequence (DNA): TGTGCCACCAGTGTAACAGGGAGGGAGCAGTACTTC.

The chain recombines TRBV27 with TRBJ2-3, with D possibly called TRBD1 or TRBD2 (5 bases each). Germline loops: CDR1 MNHEY, CDR2 SMNVEV (reference sequence). Trimming took off 3 bases at V and 5 bases at J, with 18 bases between the two ends. The CDR3 consists of 16 residues. This chain's CDR3 is CASSFWGRRAQDTQYF. The DNA of the CDR3 is TGTGCCAGCAGTTTTTGGGGCCGGCGGGCCCAAGATACGCAGTATTTT.

The rearrangement uses TRBV19 and TRBJ2-2; 10 positions match TRBD1. After removal of 8 bases from V and 5 bases from J, the junction contained 8 bases not matched to a gene. Germline CDR1 reads LNHDA; CDR2 reads SQIVND (reference sequence). The CDR3 consists of 15 residues. The CDR3 region is CASSGTGAQTGELFF. The CDR3 DNA reads TGTGCCAGTTCCGGGACAGGGGCCCAAACCGGGGAGCTGTTTTTT.

The chain links TRBV10-2 to TRBJ2-2; 8 nucleotides match TRBD2. Trimming took 5 bases from V and 4 from J; bases not matched to a gene: 6. CDR1 and CDR2 from the germline V gene are WSHSY and SAAADI. The CDR3 is 15 residues long. CDR3 DNA: TGCGCCAGCAGTTTAACGGGAGGGCCCACCGGGGAGCTGTTTTTT. It codes for CASSLTGGPTGELFF.

In this sample, this clone turned up a few times. The rearrangement joins TRBV12-2 to TRBJ2-1; TRBD1 is the table's D call, not checked against the DNA. TRBV12-2 represents a pseudogene. The CDR3 is 18 amino acids. The CDR3 bases are TGTGCAAGTCGCTTAGCGTGGGACAGGGGGCCCTCCTACAATGAGCAGTTCTTC. Protein: CASRLAWDRGPSYNEQFF.

The chain recombines TRBV6-5 with TRBJ2-7; the D gene is possibly TRBD1 (6 bases). The CDR3 covers 15 residues. With 7 bases removed from V and 2 bases from J, the gap between germline ends came to 18 bases. The germline gives CDR1 MNHEY, CDR2 SVGAGI. The CDR3: CASNKNFRDTYEQYF. DNA for the CDR3: TGTGCCAGCAACAAGAACTTCCGGGACACCTACGAGCAGTACTTC.

This chain connects TRBV12-3 or TRBV12-4 to TRBJ2-1, with TRBD2 identical over 7 bases. V shed 5 bases and J 10 bases; nucleotides not matched to a gene: 8. The CDR3 contains 13 residues. This CDR3 reads CASSPGGSGEQFF. Here the CDR3 DNA reads TGTGCCAGCAGTCCCGGGGGGAGCGGGGAGCAGTTCTTC.

The rearrangement uses TRBV3-1 (or the pseudogene TRBV3-2) and TRBJ2-1; D is undetermined. Trimming removed 6 bases at V and 6 bases at J, with 12 bases between. Germline assignment: CDR1 LGHDT and CDR2 YNNKEL (reference sequence). The CDR3 has 13 residues. The chain's CDR3 is CASSHGRANEQFF. CDR3 sequence (DNA): TGTGCCAGCAGTCACGGACGGGCCAATGAGCAGTTCTTC.

The rearrangement links TRBV30 to TRBJ2-7; D might be TRBD2 (6 bases). The CDR3 extends over 14 amino acids. Trimming left V 1 base short and J 3 bases short, with 13 bases between. CDR1 and CDR2 (germline): GTSNPN, SVGIG (reference sequence). The CDR3 protein is CAWSGSAGSYEQYF. CDR3 DNA: TGTGCCTGGAGTGGGTCAGCCGGGAGCTACGAGCAGTACTTC.

The V gene is TRBV9, the J gene TRBJ1-4, with 10 bases aligning to TRBD1. CDR1 and CDR2 (germline): SGDLS, YYNGEE. This CDR3 spans 16 amino acids. V was pared by 5 bases and J by 0 bases, with 4 bases of the junction left unmatched. CDR3 loop: CASSRTGGPTNEKLFF. CDR3 DNA sequence: TGTGCCAGCAGTAGGACAGGGGGGCCAACTAATGAAAAACTGTTTTTT.

V is TRBV15 and J is TRBJ1-1; D not certain. The germline gives CDR1 LNHNV, CDR2 YYDKDF (reference sequence). The CDR3 consists of 13 residues. V was pared by 4 bases and J by 1 base, with 7 bases between. The CDR3 loop reads CATSTQRNTEAFF. For the CDR3, the DNA is TGTGCCACCAGCACCCAGCGGAACACTGAAGCTTTCTTT.

The chain joins TRBV6-2 or TRBV6-3 to TRBJ1-1; perhaps TRBD1 as D (5 bases). V was shortened by 3 bases and J by 0 bases, with 14 bases between the two germline ends. Germline CDR1 and CDR2: MNHEY and SVGEGT. The CDR3 extends over 16 amino acids. DNA of the CDR3: TGTGCCAGCAGTTATCGACCTAGGGACTTGAACACTGAAGCTTTCTTT. Translated: CASSYRPRDLNTEAFF.

The gene calls are TRBV29-1 and TRBJ2-3; 8 bases are a match to TRBD1. This CDR3 spans 13 amino acids. Germline lookup yields CDR1 SQVTM and CDR2 ANQGSEA. J lost 2 bases, V lost 4 bases, and 2 bases had no gene match. The CDR3 coding sequence is TGCAGCGTTGGGGACAGGACCACAGATACGCAGTATTTT. Translating it yields CSVGDRTTDTQYF.

This CDR3 reads CASTPQTGNYGYTF. The CDR3 DNA follows: TGTGCCAGCACTCCACAAACCGGGAACTATGGCTACACCTTC. V is TRBV2 and J is TRBJ1-2, with unresolved D. The CDR3 length is 14 residues. The V gene lost 7 bases and the J gene lost 2 bases, with 14 bases spanning the gap. CDR1 and CDR2 (germline): SNHLY, FYNNEI.

This clone is a singleton in its sample. This chain uses TRBV28 with TRBJ2-7; 8 nucleotides match TRBD1. The CDR3 length is 14 residues. Germline lookup yields CDR1 MDHEN and CDR2 SYDVKM. The V and J ends lost 4 bases and 4 bases, in that order; junction bases with no gene match: 6. The CDR3 loop reads CASSYRGQVYEQYF. DNA of the CDR3: TGTGCCAGCAGTTACAGGGGACAGGTTTACGAGCAGTACTTC.